This is a list of T cell receptor beta chains from one sample in a study of blood T cells in healthy people across ages. TCRdb recomputed calls from the 5' RACE reads with MiXCR, one row per CDR3 protein. Among 650,000 to 1,000,000 distinct CDR3 sequences listed, around 34% were seen once. The sample taken for sequencing was blood. Every receptor here comes from a man between 18 and 29 years old in good health. The CDR3 runs from the conserved cysteine through the conserved F or W. Each record gives: V gene, CDR3 protein.

v_gene: TRBV20-1; CDR3aa: CNAGIGSNQPQHF
v_gene: TRBV6-5; CDR3aa: CASSYGKDTQYF
v_gene: TRBV6-6; CDR3aa: CASSYSPERVFDTQYF
v_gene: TRBV7-6; CDR3aa: CASSLASGGTYNEQYF
v_gene: TRBV7-6; CDR3aa: CASSPGQGHYGHTF
v_gene: TRBV9; CDR3aa: CASSVAGVAGVNEQYF
v_gene: TRBV9; CDR3aa: CASSHIGRGEEKLFF
v_gene: TRBV5-1; CDR3aa: CASSFFGTYEQYF
v_gene: TRBV12-3/TRBV12-4; CDR3aa: CASRDSSARGLQETQYF
v_gene: TRBV12-3/TRBV12-4; CDR3aa: CASSTRDRVGDTEAFF
v_gene: TRBV2; CDR3aa: CASRTERTGNQETQYF
v_gene: TRBV5-5; CDR3aa: CASSLATGADFYEQYF
v_gene: TRBV10-3; CDR3aa: CAISESGDYTDTQYF
v_gene: TRBV10-3; CDR3aa: CAISEGGDPIADTQYF
v_gene: TRBV11-2; CDR3aa: CASSLTTTSSYNEQFF
v_gene: TRBV5-6; CDR3aa: CASSTRTYEQYF
v_gene: TRBV20-1; CDR3aa: CSARLGQLDNEQFF
v_gene: TRBV7-2; CDR3aa: CASSTPGRQTEAFF
v_gene: TRBV6-6; CDR3aa: CASSLGRRNEQYF
v_gene: TRBV4-2; CDR3aa: CASSQDEQAPYGYTF
v_gene: TRBV6-2/TRBV6-3; CDR3aa: CATKGPVDQPQHF
v_gene: TRBV5-1; CDR3aa: CASSSSSGGWDEQFF